Shown below are 28 T cell receptor beta chains from a single sample sequenced in a study of cytomegalovirus exposure and HLA in healthy donors. The primer mix had 60 Vbeta and 13 Jbeta primers. Assay: immunoSEQ multiplex PCR; the TCRdb copy retains only in-frame clones and omits some. This sample's table reports approximately 45,000 clones. Sequencing was performed on PBMCs. These receptors were obtained from a male donor in good health and CMV-seronegative.

This chain uses TRBV27 with TRBJ2-7, with 7 positions matching TRBD1. The length of the CDR3 is 13 residues. From germline, CDR1 is MNHEY and CDR2 SMNVEV (reference sequence). V shed 5 bases and J 7 bases; nucleotides not matched to a gene: 8. In DNA, the CDR3 is TGTGCCAGCAGTACGGGACAGTCTAGGGAGCAGTACTTC. It is translated as CASSTGQSREQYF.

The rearrangement links TRBV5-4 to TRBJ2-7; possible D gene TRBD1, 7 bases. Looked up from germline, CDR1 is SGHNT and CDR2 is YYREEE (reference sequence). The CDR3 is 13 amino acids. Trimming took 6 bases from V and 2 from J, leaving 12 bases between them. In DNA form, the CDR3 reads TGTGCCAGCAAGGAGGGGGCGGCCTACGAGCAGTACTTC. Translation gives CASKEGAAYEQYF. Together with reference TRBV5-4 and TRBJ2-7, the CDR3 gives the full variable domain: ETGVTQSPTHLIKTRGQQVTLRCSSQSGHNTVSWYQQALGQGPQFIFQYYREEENGRGNFPPRFSGLQFPNYSSELNVNALELDDSALYLCASKEGAAYEQYFGPGTRLTVT.

This chain uses TRBV10-3 with TRBJ1-1; 10 bases are a match to TRBD1. J was trimmed by 1 base and V by 6 bases; bases with no gene match: 2. Germline V gene data show CDR1 as ENHRY and CDR2 as SYGVKD. This CDR3 is built from 14 residues. CDR3 loop: CAIRGQGWNTEAFF. Here the CDR3 DNA reads TGTGCCATCAGGGGACAGGGGTGGAACACTGAAGCTTTCTTT.

The J gene is TRBJ1-1, the V gene TRBV19; perhaps TRBD1 as D (5 bases). The V end was cut by 6 bases, the J end by 4 bases, with 12 bases between. CDR3 length equals 13 residues. Germline-derived CDR1 and CDR2 are LNHDA and SQIVND (reference sequence). CDR3 sequence: CASSRRVGTEAFF. CDR3 nucleotide sequence: TGTGCCAGTAGCCGCAGGGTGGGCACTGAAGCTTTCTTT.

V is TRBV13 and J is TRBJ2-7; TRBD1 might be the D (6 bases). The CDR3 contains 14 residues. CDR1 is PRHDT, CDR2 FYEKMQ, per germline (reference sequence). Trimming removed 0 bases from V and 3 bases from J, with 9 bases in between. The CDR3 protein is CASSLGGQNYEQYF. Here the CDR3 DNA reads TGTGCCAGCAGCTTAGGCGGACAGAACTACGAGCAGTACTTC.

The V call is TRBV7-8, the J call TRBJ2-7; weak D call: TRBD1 (5 bases). The CDR3 sequence is 15 residues long. Germline CDR1 reads SGHVS; CDR2 reads FQNEAQ. Trimming removed 1 base from V and 6 bases from J, with 16 bases in between. Here the CDR3 reads CASSLDRAGPIEQYF. DNA of the CDR3: TGTGCCAGCAGCTTAGATAGGGCAGGGCCCATCGAGCAGTACTTC.

This chain links TRBV9 with TRBJ2-7; a weak D match, TRBD2 (6 bases). Deletions cut 0 bases from V and 7 bases from J, with 20 bases between. CDR1 SGDLS and CDR2 YYNGEE come from the germline V gene. The CDR3 is 16 amino acids. The CDR3 nucleotides are TGTGCCAGCAGCGTAGGACTAGGGACCGAGGGGTGGGAGCAGTACTTC. The encoded protein is CASSVGLGTEGWEQYF.

This rearrangement joins TRBV30 to TRBJ1-1; D perhaps matches TRBD1 (5 bases). V was shortened by 1 base and J by 5 bases, with 8 bases between the two germline ends. Germline CDR1 reads GTSNPN; CDR2 reads SVGIG (reference sequence). The CDR3 has 12 residues. In DNA form, the CDR3 reads TGTGCCTGGAGTGGGGGGGGGACTGAAGCTTTCTTT. Translating gives CAWSGGGTEAFF.

The chain employs TRBV7-3 and TRBJ2-1, with 7 bases lining up with TRBD1. After removal of 5 bases from V and 9 bases from J, the junction contained 13 bases not matched to a gene. Germline values: CDR1 SGHTA, CDR2 FQGTGA. The CDR3 extends over 15 amino acids. CDR3 amino acids: CASSLDRVGSGEQFF. CDR3 DNA: TGTGCCAGCAGCCTAGACAGGGTAGGGTCGGGTGAGCAGTTCTTC.

V usage is TRBV9 and J usage is TRBJ1-4; 8 bases agree with TRBD1. CDR1 is SGDLS and CDR2 is YYNGEE in the germline V gene. The CDR3 totals 14 residues. The V gene end was trimmed by 0 bases and the J gene end by 7 bases; junction bases not matched to a gene: 2. CDR3: CASSVGGTGEKLFF. The CDR3 DNA follows: TGTGCCAGCAGCGTAGGAGGGACAGGTGAAAAACTGTTTTTT.

The chain recombines TRBV29-1 with TRBJ1-5, with D hard to call. CDR1 SQVTM and CDR2 ANQGSEA come from the germline V gene. Deletions cut 6 bases from V and 5 bases from J, with 11 bases between. This CDR3 has 12 residues. Here the CDR3 reads CSVGEGYQPQHF. The CDR3 DNA is TGCAGCGTCGGTGAGGGATATCAGCCCCAGCATTTT.

The rearrangement uses TRBV7-2 and TRBJ2-7; D gene ambiguous. The CDR3 totals 11 residues. Germline values: CDR1 SGHTA, CDR2 FQGNSA. Trimming stripped 5 bases from V and 2 bases from J, with 4 bases between. In DNA, the CDR3 is TGTGCCAGCAGCCCAGCCTACGAGCAGTACTTC. It is translated as CASSPAYEQYF.

V and J are TRBV11-3 and TRBJ1-2, with 9 bases lining up with TRBD1. Germline-derived CDR1 and CDR2 are SGHNT and YENEEA. V lost 1 base and J lost 8; bases outside the gene matches: 8. The CDR3 is 15 amino acids. CDR3 loop: CASSLGPGQGKGYTF. DNA of the CDR3: TGTGCCAGCAGCTTAGGTCCGGGACAGGGTAAGGGCTACACCTTC.

The chain is built from TRBV30 and TRBJ1-4; TRBD1 is a possible D gene (5 bases). The CDR3 extends over 17 amino acids. Germline CDR1 GTSNPN, CDR2 SVGIG (reference sequence). V lost 0 bases to trimming and J lost 8 bases, with 22 bases between them. The CDR3 here is CAWSVHVLGGGNEKLFF. Here the CDR3 DNA reads TGTGCCTGGAGTGTACACGTTTTGGGGGGTGGGAACGAAAAACTGTTTTTT.

The chain employs TRBV29-1 and TRBJ1-3, with 7 bases identical to TRBD1. Per the germline V gene, CDR1 is SQVTM and CDR2 is ANQGSEA. The CDR3 is 14 residues long. Germline trimming cut 6 bases from V and 3 bases from J; bases unmatched to any gene: 8. As DNA, the CDR3 is TGCAGCGTCGCACCAACAGGGGATGGAAACACCATATATTTT. Translated, it gives CSVAPTGDGNTIYF. Full variable domain (rest looked up from reference TRBV29-1 and TRBJ1-3): SAVISQKPSRDICQRGTSLTIQCQVDSQVTMMFWYRQQPGQSLTLIATANQGSEATYESGFVIDKFPISRPNLTFSTLTVSNMSPEDSSIYLCSVAPTGDGNTIYFGEGSWLTVV.

V gene TRBV7-9 combines with J gene TRBJ2-1, with 10 bases aligning to TRBD1. Losses at the gene ends were 4 bases for V and 7 bases for J; bases not matched to a gene: 13. Per germline, CDR1 SEHNR and CDR2 FQNEAQ (reference sequence). This CDR3 has 17 amino acids. The CDR3 DNA reads TGTGCCAGCAGCTCTAGATCGGGACAGGGGTCTGGGAATGAGCAGTTCTTC. Its translation is CASSSRSGQGSGNEQFF.

The V gene is TRBV5-1, the J gene TRBJ1-6, with D perhaps TRBD1 (5 bases). Germline values: CDR1 SGHRS, CDR2 YFSETQ. Trimming cost V 5 bases and J 8 bases, with 29 bases left between them. This CDR3 has 19 amino acids. DNA of the CDR3: TGCGCCAGCAGTCCCTTGTGGGGAGGGGTTAATGCGGGTTATTCACCCCTCCACTTT. It encodes CASSPLWGGVNAGYSPLHF.

CDR3 DNA: TGCGCCAGCAGCCGGGACACCAACTCTGGAAACACCATATATTTT. Amino acids: CASSRDTNSGNTIYF. The V and J genes are TRBV5-1 and TRBJ1-3; weak D call: TRBD1 (6 bases). The ends were cut back, 4 bases at V and 0 bases at J, with 11 bases in the middle. Germline values: CDR1 SGHRS, CDR2 YFSETQ. This CDR3 spans 15 amino acids.

This chain joins TRBV27 and TRBJ2-3; 9 nucleotides match TRBD1. This CDR3 has 12 residues. Trimming cost V 11 bases and J 5 bases; bases outside gene matches: 5. Looked up from germline, CDR1 is MNHEY and CDR2 is SMNVEV (reference sequence). The CDR3 reads CAAQGAKDTQYF. CDR3 nucleotides: TGTGCCGCACAGGGGGCCAAAGATACGCAGTATTTT.

V and J are TRBV25-1 and TRBJ2-1, with 9 bases that match TRBD1. Germline values: CDR1 MGHDK, CDR2 SYGVNS. V lost 4 bases and J lost 5; bases outside the gene matches: 3. The CDR3 sequence is 14 residues long. The CDR3 loop is CASSVWTGDNEQFF. DNA of the CDR3: TGTGCCAGCAGTGTCTGGACAGGGGACAATGAGCAGTTCTTC.

The V and J genes are TRBV6-5 and TRBJ1-4; TRBD1 matches at 7 bases. V trimming: 10 bases; J trimming: 2 bases; junction bases outside the gene matches: 1. CDR1 MNHEY and CDR2 SVGAGI come from the germline V gene. The CDR3 runs to 12 residues. Written as DNA, the CDR3 is TGTGCCACACAGGGGACTAATGAAAAACTGTTTTTT. Protein: CATQGTNEKLFF.

V gene TRBV4-3 combines with J gene TRBJ2-5; a possible D gene is TRBD1 (5 bases). In germline, CDR1 is LGHNA, CDR2 YSLEER. CDR3 length: 15 residues. V was pared by 1 base and J by 0 bases, with 9 bases between. CDR3 residues: CASSQGQGYQETQYF. CDR3 nucleotide sequence: TGCGCCAGCAGCCAAGGGCAGGGCTACCAAGAGACCCAGTACTTC.

V gene TRBV7-9 combines with J gene TRBJ2-2; D might be TRBD1 (6 bases). The CDR3 extends over 17 amino acids. The V end lost 5 bases, the J end lost 4 bases, and 20 bases lay between the germline ends. The germline CDR1 and CDR2 sequences are SEHNR and FQNEAQ (reference sequence). CDR3 residues: CASSEFTGRVSTGELFF. As DNA, the CDR3 is TGTGCCAGCAGCGAATTCACAGGGAGAGTAAGCACCGGGGAGCTGTTTTTT.

The rearrangement joins TRBV12-5 to TRBJ1-5, with a tentative D call TRBD1 (6 bases). The germline V gene encodes CDR1 LGHNT and CDR2 FRNRAP. Trimming removed 3 bases at V and 3 bases at J, with 15 bases between. The CDR3 is 16 amino acids. CDR3 in amino acids: CASGLNPTGLNQPQHF. CDR3 DNA: TGTGCTAGTGGTTTAAACCCGACAGGACTCAATCAGCCCCAGCATTTT. Based on the CDR3 plus reference TRBV12-5 and TRBJ1-5, the full variable domain is DARVTQTPRHKVTEMGQEVTMRCQPILGHNTVFWYRQTMMQGLELLAYFRNRAPLDDSGMPKDRFSAEMPDATLATLKIQPSEPRDSAVYFCASGLNPTGLNQPQHFGDGTRLSIL.

The rearrangement joins TRBV30 to TRBJ1-1, with D possibly matching TRBD1 (5 bases). CDR3 length: 14 amino acids. Germline V CDR1 and CDR2: GTSNPN, SVGIG (reference sequence). The ends were cut back, 2 bases at V and 1 base at J, with 11 bases in the middle. CDR3 sequence reads: CAWSRGRANTEAFF. The CDR3, as DNA: TGTGCCTGGAGTCGGGGGAGGGCGAACACTGAAGCTTTCTTT.

V gene TRBV11-1 combines with J gene TRBJ2-1, with 13 positions matching TRBD2. Germline trimming cut 4 bases from V and 0 bases from J; bases unmatched to any gene: 9. Germline V gives CDR1 SGHAT, CDR2 FQDESV (reference sequence). The CDR3 is 19 amino acids. The CDR3 DNA follows: TGTGCCAGCAGCTCTCCGGGACTAGCGGGGTCTAGCTCCTACAATGAGCAGTTCTTC. Its protein product is CASSSPGLAGSSSYNEQFF.

The chain combines TRBV7-2 with TRBJ1-2, with TRBD1 matching 8 bases. Looked up from germline, CDR1 is SGHTA and CDR2 is FQGNSA. CDR3 length: 13 residues. The V segment lost 3 bases and the J segment 6 bases; nucleotides outside the gene matches: 3. DNA for the CDR3: TGTGCCAGCAGCTTCGCACAGGGGGATGGCTACACCTTC. It is translated as CASSFAQGDGYTF.

The V call is TRBV10-3, the J call TRBJ2-5, with 7 bases identical to TRBD2. There are 15 residues in the CDR3. Germline V CDR1 and CDR2: ENHRY, SYGVKD. Losses at the gene ends were 6 bases for V and 3 bases for J; bases not matched to a gene: 10. DNA for the CDR3: TGTGCCATCAGCGACCCCTCCGCGGGGGAAGAGACCCAGTACTTC. Translating gives CAISDPSAGEETQYF.